The 29 T cell receptor beta chains listed next were all sequenced from one sample in a study of T-cell reconstitution after alpha-beta-depleted transplantation in children. The library targeted TCRbeta and was prepared with unique molecular identifiers. From the PCR reads, TCRdb called clonotypes with MiXCR, one entry per CDR3 protein. The top ten clones hold about 20% of a sample with a few hundred thousand distinct CDR3 sequences, approximately 10% of them seen once. Here the sequenced sample was peripheral blood, taken 180 days after TCRalphabeta/CD19-depleted stem cell transplant. These TCRs come from a male patient under 10 years old who had a stem cell transplant for chronic granulomatous disease, so the T cells may come from the graft donor.

On this clonotype itself: A much larger clone sits a single nucleotide away, making a read error possible. Here the CDR3 DNA reads TGTGCCAGCAGTTTAGTGGACAGCCTTGTAACCATATATTTT. This sequence encodes CASSLVDSLVTIYF. The chain recombines TRBV12-3 or TRBV12-4 with TRBJ1-3, with a possible D match to TRBD1 (6 bases). The CDR3 length is 14 residues. V shed 1 base and J shed 10 bases, with 14 bases lying between them.

This clonotype was recorded many times. V and J are TRBV7-2 and TRBJ2-7; 9 bases map to TRBD1. Germline V gene sequence: CDR1 SGHTA, CDR2 FQGNSA. The CDR3 is 14 residues long. J lost 3 bases, V lost 4 bases, and 4 bases had no gene match. This CDR3 is CASSSNRGLYEQYF. CDR3 DNA: TGTGCCAGCAGCTCCAACAGGGGGCTCTACGAGCAGTACTTC.

This clonotype has at least ten counts. V gene TRBV20-1 combines with J gene TRBJ1-1; D is perhaps TRBD1 (6 bases). V was pared by 6 bases and J by 5 bases, with 13 bases between. CDR1 is DFQATT, CDR2 SNEGSKA, per germline (reference sequence). This CDR3 has 12 residues. The CDR3 region has the DNA TGCAGTGCCAGATCGGGGGCGACTGAAGCTTTCTTT. Translating it yields CSARSGATEAFF.

Many counts were recorded for this clonotype. This chain connects TRBV7-3 to TRBJ2-1; the D gene is possibly TRBD2 (5 bases). Germline V gene sequence: CDR1 SGHTA, CDR2 FQGTGA. The CDR3 spans 15 residues. V lost 1 base to trimming and J lost 1 base, with 8 bases between them. DNA of the CDR3: TGTGCCAGCAGCTTAAACCGAGGGTCCTACAATGAGCAGTTCTTC. As protein: CASSLNRGSYNEQFF.

In the case of this clonotype: Since a much larger clone is just one base distant, this may be a read error. The CDR3 spells CASSVGTSFEQYF. CDR3 bases: TGTGCCAGCAGCGTAGGGACTAGCTTCGAGCAGTACTTC. The V call is TRBV5-5, the J call TRBJ2-7, with TRBD2 matching 9 bases. Germline V gene data show CDR1 as SGHKS and CDR2 as YYEKEE (reference sequence). This CDR3 has 13 amino acids. The J segment lost 6 bases and the V segment lost 4 bases, leaving 5 bases of the junction unmatched.

The sample holds many counts of this clonotype. The chain is built from TRBV7-9 and TRBJ2-3; D is perhaps TRBD2 (5 bases). V lost 4 bases to trimming and J lost 6 bases, with 14 bases between them. The CDR3 loop spans 14 amino acids. The germline CDR1 and CDR2 sequences are SEHNR and FQNEAQ (reference sequence). CDR3 bases: TGTGCCAGCAGCTCTGGACTTTCTGAGGATACGCAGTATTTT. Encoded protein: CASSSGLSEDTQYF.

This clonotype was detected many times. The V call is TRBV15, the J call TRBJ2-1; D unresolved. V lost 0 bases and J lost 9, with 9 bases in between. This CDR3 is built from 13 residues. From germline, CDR1 is LNHNV and CDR2 YYDKDF (reference sequence). The CDR3 loop reads CATSRDRVGEQFF. CDR3 coding DNA: TGTGCCACCAGCAGAGATCGGGTTGGTGAGCAGTTCTTC.

This clonotype was detected ten times or more. The rearrangement uses TRBV28 and TRBJ1-4; D remains unclear. CDR1 and CDR2 (germline): MDHEN, SYDVKM. V lost 3 bases and J 5 bases, leaving 13 bases between the germline ends. This CDR3 contains 15 residues. The CDR3 loop is CASSLSLIFNEKLFF. CDR3 DNA sequence: TGTGCCAGCAGTTTGAGTCTGATCTTCAATGAAAAACTGTTTTTT. Variable domain in full (rest from reference TRBV28 and TRBJ1-4): DVKVTQSSRYLVKRTGEKVFLECVQDMDHENMFWYRQDPGLGLRLIYFSYDVKMKEKGDIPEGYSVSREKKERFSLILESASTNQTSMYLCASSLSLIFNEKLFFGSGTQLSVL.

This clonotype was seen at least ten times. The V gene is TRBV20-1, the J gene TRBJ2-7, with 9 bases aligning to TRBD1. The germline V gene has CDR1 DFQATT and CDR2 SNEGSKA (reference sequence). This CDR3 comprises 14 residues. The V segment lost 0 bases and the J segment 4 bases; nucleotides outside the gene matches: 4. The CDR3 sequence: CSAREGTGIYEQYF. In nucleotides, the CDR3 is TGCAGTGCTAGAGAAGGGACAGGGATTTACGAGCAGTACTTC.

This clonotype was counted at least ten times. The J gene is TRBJ2-3, the V gene TRBV24-1; D ambiguous. Germline V gene lookup returns CDR1 KGHDR and CDR2 SFDVKD. V dropped 4 bases and J dropped 6 bases, with 7 bases sitting between them. The CDR3 has 12 amino acids. This chain's CDR3 is CATSDPWDTQYF. The CDR3 DNA sequence: TGTGCCACCAGTGACCCGTGGGATACGCAGTATTTT.

Turning to this clonotype: This sequence may be a read error, since a much larger clone differs from it by one base. Here the CDR3 reads CASSQRQGNTETFF. The CDR3 nucleotides read TGCGCCAGCAGCCAGCGACAGGGTAACACTGAAACTTTCTTT. The genes are TRBV5-1 and TRBJ1-1; 7 bases map to TRBD1. The CDR3 is 14 residues long. CDR1 and CDR2 (germline): SGHRS, YFSETQ.

About this clonotype: A much larger clone sits a single nucleotide away, making a read error possible. The chain couples TRBV7-8 to TRBJ2-7; D may be TRBD2 (6 bases). This CDR3 has 13 residues. Trimming left V 6 bases short and J 0 bases short, with 9 bases between. Germline lookup yields CDR1 SGHVS and CDR2 FQNEAQ. The CDR3: CASRSRDSYEQYF. The CDR3 DNA reads as TGTGCCAGCAGGTCGCGGGACTCCTACGAGCAGTACTTC.

This clonotype has ten or more counts. V and J are TRBV28 and TRBJ2-5, with D unresolved. Looked up from germline, CDR1 is MDHEN and CDR2 is SYDVKM. CDR3 length: 12 residues. V lost 2 bases and J lost 7, with 8 bases in between. The CDR3 here is CASSLSLGTQYF. DNA for the CDR3: TGTGCCAGCAGTTTAAGCCTGGGGACCCAGTACTTC.

Comment on this clonotype: Given a much more abundant clone one base away, this may be a read error. This sequence joins TRBV4-3 and TRBJ2-7; TRBD2 might be the D (6 bases). Germline V gene data show CDR1 as LGHNA and CDR2 as YSLEER. The CDR3 totals 15 residues. CDR3 sequence: CASGQGRTATYEQYF. In nucleotides, the CDR3 is TGCGCCAGCGGCCAAGGGAGGACGGCCACCTACGAGCAGTACTTC.

This clonotype has ten or more counts. The chain carries TRBV20-1 and TRBJ2-3; D possibly uses TRBD1 or TRBD2 (5 bases each). Germline CDR1 DFQATT, CDR2 SNEGSKA (reference sequence). This CDR3 comprises 14 residues. The V and J ends lost 0 bases and 5 bases respectively, with 12 bases between them. The CDR3 DNA reads TGCAGTGCTAGAGATGGGGGTAGGGGAGATACGCAGTATTTT. Translated, it gives CSARDGGRGDTQYF.

For this clonotype: This may be a read error, as it is one base from a much larger clone. This chain links TRBV5-5 with TRBJ2-7, with unresolved D. V lost 1 base, J lost 3 bases, and 11 bases lay in between. Germline CDR1 is SGHKS and CDR2 is YYEKEE (reference sequence). The CDR3 contains 14 residues. The CDR3 reads CASSLQVAVYEQYF. As DNA, the CDR3 is TGTGCCAGCAGCTTGCAAGTCGCCGTCTACGAGCAGTACTTC. The variable domain in full, completed from reference TRBV5-5 and TRBJ2-7, reads DAGVTQSPTHLIKTRGQQVTLRCSPISGHKSVSWYQQVLGQGPQFIFQYYEKEERGRGNFPDRFSARQFPNYSSELNVNALLLGDSALYLCASSLQVAVYEQYFGPGTRLTVT.

This clonotype was seen at least ten times. At one of its ends the junction is not consistent with the germline gene, which may arise from a read error. This chain connects TRBV7-8 to TRBJ2-7, with D possibly TRBD1 on 5 matching bases. The CDR3 sequence is 13 residues long. The germline V gene encodes CDR1 SGHVS and CDR2 FQNEAQ. The chain's CDR3 is CASSLRMNRGEDF. Written as DNA, the CDR3 is TGTGCCAGCAGCTTAAGGATGAATAGGGGCGAGGACTTC. Together with reference TRBV7-8 and TRBJ2-7, the CDR3 gives the full variable domain: GAGVSQSPRYKVAKRGQDVALRCDPISGHVSLFWYQQALGQGPEFLTYFQNEAQLDKSGLPSDRFFAERPEGSVSTLKIQRTQQEDSAVYLCASSLRMNRGEDFGPGTRLTVT.

Only a few counts were recorded for this clonotype. The chain employs TRBV12-5 and TRBJ2-1; 8 bases line up with TRBD2. CDR1 and CDR2 from the germline V gene are LGHNT and FRNRAP. This CDR3 region has 15 residues. J was trimmed by 5 bases and V by 2 bases; bases with no gene match: 5. The CDR3 bases are TGTGCTAGTGGTTTGAGCAGCGGGGGCAACAATGAGCAGTTCTTC. Protein product: CASGLSSGGNNEQFF.

This chain connects TRBV5-4 to TRBJ2-2; D remains ambiguous. With 3 bases removed from V and 0 bases from J, the gap between germline ends came to 9 bases. CDR1 and CDR2 from the germline V gene are SGHNT and YYREEE (reference sequence). CDR3 size: 15 residues. CDR3 protein: CASSSKPANTGELFF. The CDR3 nucleotides are TGTGCCAGCAGCTCCAAACCGGCGAACACCGGGGAGCTGTTTTTT. Based on the CDR3 plus reference TRBV5-4 and TRBJ2-2, the full variable domain is ETGVTQSPTHLIKTRGQQVTLRCSSQSGHNTVSWYQQALGQGPQFIFQYYREEENGRGNFPPRFSGLQFPNYSSELNVNALELDDSALYLCASSSKPANTGELFFGEGSRLTVL.

This clonotype was found many times. The rearrangement links TRBV2 to TRBJ2-2; D is perhaps TRBD2 (6 bases). CDR3 size: 16 residues. Trimming cost V 2 bases and J 4 bases, with 14 bases left between them. CDR1 and CDR2 (germline): SNHLY, FYNNEI. CDR3 sequence reads: CASSERRWEVTGELFF. The CDR3 nucleotides read TGTGCCAGCAGTGAACGGAGGTGGGAGGTCACCGGGGAGCTGTTTTTT. Full variable domain (outside the CDR3, taken from reference TRBV2 and TRBJ2-2): EPEVTQTPSHQVTQMGQEVILRCVPISNHLYFYWYRQILGQKVEFLVSFYNNEISEKSEIFDDQFSVERPDGSNFTLKIRSTKLEDSAMYFCASSERRWEVTGELFFGEGSRLTVL.

This clonotype was seen ten or more times. V gene TRBV20-1 combines with J gene TRBJ2-1, with D possibly TRBD2 on 5 matching bases. Germline CDR1 is DFQATT and CDR2 is SNEGSKA (reference sequence). This CDR3 contains 11 residues. The CDR3 spells CSLYRGNEQFF. Written as DNA, the CDR3 is TGCAGCCTTTACCGGGGCAATGAGCAGTTCTTC.

The table lists this clonotype with many counts. The chain uses TRBV5-1 and TRBJ2-1; 7 nucleotides line up with TRBD1. Germline lookup yields CDR1 SGHRS and CDR2 YFSETQ. The CDR3 extends over 15 amino acids. J gave up 2 bases and V 4 bases, and 6 bases lay outside the gene matches. The CDR3 loop reads CASSTDRKTYNEQFF. The DNA for the CDR3 is TGCGCCAGCAGCACGGACAGGAAAACCTACAATGAGCAGTTCTTC.

This clonotype has a single count. A much larger clonotype is one base distant, so this may be a read error. The rearrangement joins TRBV12-3 or TRBV12-4 to TRBJ2-5, with 7 bases fitting TRBD2. This CDR3 is 19 amino acids long. Here the CDR3 reads CTSSLAPGRLAVTQETQYF. Here the CDR3 DNA reads TGTACCAGCAGTTTAGCCCCCGGTAGGCTAGCGGTAACCCAAGAGACCCAGTACTTC.

This clonotype was counted at least ten times. CDR3 region: CASSSGQGAQPQHF. The CDR3 nucleotides read TGTGCCAGCAGCTCGGGACAGGGGGCTCAGCCCCAGCATTTT. The V call is TRBV7-9, the J call TRBJ1-5; the match to TRBD1 covers 12 bases. The germline V gene encodes CDR1 SEHNR and CDR2 FQNEAQ (reference sequence). The CDR3 consists of 14 residues. Trimming at V came to 4 bases and at J to 6 bases, leaving 1 base not matched to a gene. The entire variable domain, with the rest obtained from reference TRBV7-9 and TRBJ1-5, is as follows: DTGVSQNPRHKITKRGQNVTFRCDPISEHNRLYWYRQTLGQGPEFLTYFQNEAQLEKSRLLSDRFSAERPKGSFSTLEIQRTEQGDSAMYLCASSSGQGAQPQHFGDGTRLSIL.

This clonotype was found many times. The chain couples TRBV20-1 to TRBJ2-5; maybe TRBD1 (6 bases). The V and J ends lost 5 bases and 1 base respectively, with 17 bases between them. The germline gives CDR1 DFQATT, CDR2 SNEGSKA (reference sequence). This CDR3 has 15 amino acids. CDR3 coding DNA: TGCAGTGCTTCCTACCAGGGGCGCTTCCAAGAGACCCAGTACTTC. It is translated as CSASYQGRFQETQYF.

This clonotype was seen many times. The rearrangement joins TRBV29-1 to TRBJ2-7; TRBD1 aligns across 10 bases. Germline V gives CDR1 SQVTM, CDR2 ANQGSEA. With V trimmed by 5 bases and J by 2 bases, 18 bases remained unmatched. There are 18 residues in the CDR3. The CDR3, as DNA: TGCAGCGTTAGGGTTCCGGACAGGGGGAAGTTATGGGCCTACGAGCAGTACTTC. It is translated as CSVRVPDRGKLWAYEQYF.

The sample holds many counts of this clonotype. V and J are TRBV5-1 and TRBJ1-1, with 10 bases that match TRBD1. This CDR3 is built from 14 residues. J gave up 5 bases and V 4 bases, and 5 bases lay outside the gene matches. Germline V gene data show CDR1 as SGHRS and CDR2 as YFSETQ. The CDR3 protein is CASSPDRGRTEAFF. The CDR3 nucleotides read TGCGCCAGCAGCCCGGACAGGGGGAGGACTGAAGCTTTCTTT.

There are many counts of this clonotype. DNA for the CDR3: TGTGCCAGCAGTCCACAGGGTTCTATCAACACTGAAGCTTTCTTT. As protein: CASSPQGSINTEAFF. This sequence joins TRBV6-1 and TRBJ1-1; TRBD1 is a possible D gene (6 bases). CDR1 is MNHNS, CDR2 SASEGT, per germline. Trimming pared 5 bases from V and 2 bases from J, leaving 15 bases between. The CDR3 sequence is 15 residues long.

This clonotype has a count of ten or more. The DNA of the CDR3 is TGCGCCAGCAGCTTGGTAGCGGGACCAACCGGGGAGCTGTTTTTT. Encoded protein: CASSLVAGPTGELFF. J is TRBJ2-2 and V is TRBV5-1, with 8 bases lining up with TRBD2. The CDR3 has 15 residues. Germline V gene lookup returns CDR1 SGHRS and CDR2 YFSETQ. With V trimmed by 0 bases and J by 5 bases, 3 bases remained unmatched.